This T cell receptor (beta chain) was observed in a study of blood T cell repertoires in COVID-19. Turning to the study itself: Nucleic acid was either cDNA or gDNA, and it came from T cells, B-cell-depleted T cells, or PBMCs.

Everyone who took part was 18 to 89 years old, and they came from 24 US areas. Participants had their cohort set by participant-reported clinical history. Source study methods: By means of reference gene primer amplification, nucleated cell counts were estimated. This table comes from immunoSEQ multiplex PCR, and its TCRdb copy is limited to in-frame clones, with some not included. V and J calls and clone size are those listed in that table; D and trimming were worked out from the DNA. The table includes approximately 210,000 clones, roughly 79% detected once. Trimming stripped 6 bases from V and 12 bases from J, with 17 bases between. The CDR3 length is 13 residues. Germline lookup yields CDR1 MNHEY and CDR2 SVGAGI.

Source material: PBMCs or T cells enriched from blood (not recorded which). The receptor was isolated from a woman aged 50 to 60 with acute COVID-19. V is TRBV6-5 and J is TRBJ1-4; maybe TRBD1 (6 bases). The CDR3 nucleotides are TGTGCCAGCAGCCCCGCGGGGGGCCGAGAACTGTTTTTT. The encoded protein is CASSPAGGRELFF.